This T cell receptor beta chain was retrieved from a study of metastatic and nonmetastatic thyroid tumors (dated by TCRdb to 2020 to 2022). Context from the whole study: The researchers compared repertoires between peripheral blood samples and tumor or nodule tissue samples from patients with malignant or benign thyroid disease.

In the case of this clone: The clone's antigen remains unknown. The record has no base qualities; no much larger clone is one base away.

No patient had received any treatment before thyroid surgery. The study retrospectively analysed patient clinical samples collected from about 2012 to 2018 using T-cell receptor beta sequencing. Results and caveats for the whole study, not just this receptor: In both blood and tumor samples, TCR beta diversity was reported to be significantly higher in malignant tumors than in benign nodules.

The CDR3 runs 19 residues from the cysteine to the phenylalanine. Solely the CDR3 DNA is kept, with 57 bases framed from the first base. Compared with germline, V lacks 0 bases and J lacks 6 bases; bases without a gene match: 16. The germline V gene provides CDR1 MNHEY and CDR2 SVGEGT. Libraries came from PCR. The instrument was an Illumina HiSeq 4000. The TCR beta-chain CDR3 region of each patient was profiled by high-throughput sequencing. From the authors' description of their analysis: The researchers built a classifier to tell apart papillary thyroid cancer patients with distant metastasis, based on CDR3 differences among clinicopathological groups. To measure repertoire diversity the researchers used the Shannon index, while the Morisita-Horn index served to gauge how similar the tumor and blood repertoires were. TCRdb passed the public sequencing reads through fastp at Q25 and MiXCR, retaining productive beta sequences. The V and J calls shown here were made by TCRdb, not taken from the authors' results. The sample contains roughly 15,000 clones, about 25% of them found a single time. Approximately 11% of the sample rests with the top ten.

Sequencing was done on a sample of tumor tissue. This clonotype was obtained from a female donor with papillary thyroid cancer or a benign thyroid nodule (not recorded which). Some clones in this sample may be carry-over from other donors' samples. The chain is encoded by TRBV6-2 or TRBV6-3 joined to TRBJ2-2, with 7 middle bases fitting TRBD2. The CDR3 has the sequence CASSYSIVHSGGLAGELFF. The nucleotide sequence is given as TGTGCCAGCAGTTACTCGATTGTTCATTCGGGAGGTCTGGCCGGGGAGCTGTTTTTT.